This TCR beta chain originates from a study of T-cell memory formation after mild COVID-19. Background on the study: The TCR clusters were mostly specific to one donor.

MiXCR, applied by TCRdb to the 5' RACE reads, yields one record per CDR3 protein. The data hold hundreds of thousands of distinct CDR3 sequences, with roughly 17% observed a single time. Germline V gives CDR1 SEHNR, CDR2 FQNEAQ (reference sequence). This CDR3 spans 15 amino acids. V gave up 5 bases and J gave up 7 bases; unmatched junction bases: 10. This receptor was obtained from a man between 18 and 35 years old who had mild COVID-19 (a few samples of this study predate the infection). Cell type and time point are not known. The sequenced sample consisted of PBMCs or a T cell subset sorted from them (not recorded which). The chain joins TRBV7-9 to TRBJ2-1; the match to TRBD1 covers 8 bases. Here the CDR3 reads CASSPTPGTGNEQFF. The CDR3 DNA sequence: TGTGCCAGCAGCCCGACTCCCGGGACAGGTAATGAGCAGTTCTTC.